This TCR beta chain comes out of a study of T cells in Graves' hyperthyroidism and ophthalmopathy. Study-level results: In validation, the model predicted ophthalmopathy. These predictions came a median approximately six months before onset.

The CDR3 spans 14 residues. V lost 0 bases, J lost 3 bases, and 9 bases lay in between. Per the germline V gene, CDR1 is LNHDA and CDR2 is SQIVND (reference sequence). Not enrolled were patients with uncontrolled infection, other autoimmune disease, pregnancy or lactation. Details on this clonotype: Its antigen is unknown.

Amplification targeted TCR beta CDR3 regions from RNA transcripts. Primed by the HTBI set, a first-round RT-PCR was run on the TCR CDR3. TCRdb re-analysed the multiplex PCR reads in MiXCR, keeping a single row per CDR3 protein. In the table there are 600,000 to 700,000 distinct CDR3 sequences, roughly 14% of which are singletons. This TCR was recovered from a woman in her thirties or forties with Graves' ophthalmopathy. Sequencing was done on a sample of blood. This chain uses TRBV19 with TRBJ2-7; no clear D. CDR3 coding DNA: TGTGCCAGTAGTATAGATCTAGTGAGCTACGAGCAGTACTTC. Protein product: CASSIDLVSYEQYF.